The 10 T cell receptor beta chains below were found in one sample sequenced in a study of spatial heterogeneity in lung cancer. Regarding time point: sample taken at primary tumor resection. The authors sequenced whole RNA from tumor, nontumor lung or frozen PBMC without sorting. In TCRdb, the 5' RACE reads were re-called with MiXCR into one record per CDR3 protein. The table includes roughly 79,000 distinct CDR3 sequences, around an eighth detected once. The input for sequencing was PBMCs, taken at surgery. The receptor set was obtained from a male donor with early-stage non-small cell lung cancer.

This clonotype has a single count. CDR3 in DNA: TGTGCCAGCAGCTCCAGCTCCTACAATGAGCAGTTCTTC. It encodes CASSSSSYNEQFF. The chain couples TRBV6-2 or TRBV6-3 to TRBJ2-1; unclear D gene. Per the germline V gene, CDR1 is MNHEY and CDR2 is SVGEGT. Trimming removed 6 bases at V and 0 bases at J, with 6 bases between. The CDR3 is 13 amino acids.

This clonotype came up many times. V usage is TRBV5-6 and J usage is TRBJ1-1; 8 bases agree with TRBD1. The CDR3 covers 12 residues. Germline CDR1 is SGHDT and CDR2 is YYEEEE. V shed 0 bases, J shed 9 bases, and the junction held 1 base outside the gene matches. CDR3 sequence reads: CASSLVRGQAFF. Here the CDR3 DNA reads TGTGCCAGCAGCTTGGTCAGGGGGCAAGCTTTCTTT.

This clonotype came up many times. The V and J genes are TRBV7-9 and TRBJ2-1; D unclear. The germline V gene has CDR1 SEHNR and CDR2 FQNEAQ (reference sequence). V lost 1 base, J lost 9 bases, and 13 bases lay in between. The CDR3 contains 14 residues. Here the CDR3 DNA reads TGTGCCAGCAGCTTAGACCGAGCCCGAGGTGAGCAGTTCTTC. Residues: CASSLDRARGEQFF.

This sequence joins TRBV7-2 and TRBJ2-1; D unclear. V was cut by 0 bases and J by 5 bases, with 2 bases left in between. The CDR3 extends over 12 amino acids. CDR1 is SGHTA and CDR2 is FQGNSA in the germline V gene. The DNA of the CDR3 is TGTGCCAGCAGCTTAGCCGACAATGAGCAGTTCTTC. This codes for CASSLADNEQFF.

This clonotype was counted between two and nine times. The DNA for the CDR3 is TGTGCCAGCAGGGACAGCCGTTACAATGAGCAGTTCTTC. This encodes CASRDSRYNEQFF. The chain joins TRBV11-2 to TRBJ2-1; TRBD1 is a possible D gene (6 bases). Per the germline V gene, CDR1 is SGHAT and CDR2 is FQNNGV. This CDR3 is 13 amino acids long. Trimming pared 6 bases from V and 4 bases from J, leaving 10 bases between.

The chain is built from TRBV7-8 and TRBJ2-5; 10 bases map to TRBD2. The ends lost 5 bases at V and 1 base at J; junction bases unmatched: 7. Germline V lookup: CDR1 SGHVS, CDR2 FQNEAQ. This CDR3 comprises 16 residues. Here the CDR3 reads CASSPRTSGLQETQYF. DNA of the CDR3: TGTGCCAGCAGCCCTAGGACTAGCGGCCTCCAAGAGACCCAGTACTTC.

The genes are TRBV19 and TRBJ1-5, with unresolved D. The CDR3 has 15 residues. Germline CDR1 is LNHDA and CDR2 is SQIVND (reference sequence). V was shortened by 3 bases and J by 3 bases, with 12 bases between the two germline ends. CDR3 protein: CASSMFEASNQPQHF. CDR3 nucleotides: TGTGCCAGTAGTATGTTCGAGGCTTCCAATCAGCCCCAGCATTTT.

This clonotype was seen repeatedly, ten times or more. J is TRBJ1-4 and V is TRBV29-1; a weak D match, TRBD1 (6 bases). V was pared by 6 bases and J by 7 bases, with 24 bases between. The CDR3 consists of 16 residues. The germline gives CDR1 SQVTM, CDR2 ANQGSEA. CDR3 coding DNA: TGCAGCGTCGCTGAAGATTTGGCAGGGGAGGCTGAAAAACTGTTTTTT. Translated, it gives CSVAEDLAGEAEKLFF.

A few counts support this clonotype. V gene TRBV2 combines with J gene TRBJ2-2; D may match TRBD1 or TRBD2 (6 bases each). Germline V gene lookup returns CDR1 SNHLY and CDR2 FYNNEI. The CDR3 is 16 amino acids. V was shortened by 4 bases and J by 1 base, with 13 bases between the two germline ends. CDR3 in amino acids: CASSGGALRNTGELFF. CDR3 in DNA: TGTGCCAGCAGTGGGGGGGCCCTAAGGAACACCGGGGAGCTGTTTTTT.

This clonotype was detected many times. V gene TRBV20-1 combines with J gene TRBJ2-7; D tentatively fits TRBD1 or TRBD2 (5 bases each). The germline V and J ends were trimmed by 5 bases and 6 bases, with 17 bases remaining between them. The germline CDR1 and CDR2 sequences are DFQATT and SNEGSKA (reference sequence). The CDR3 contains 13 residues. The CDR3 sequence: CSAGTVTRREQYF. The CDR3 nucleotides are TGCAGTGCTGGGACGGTGACTCGGCGCGAGCAGTACTTC.